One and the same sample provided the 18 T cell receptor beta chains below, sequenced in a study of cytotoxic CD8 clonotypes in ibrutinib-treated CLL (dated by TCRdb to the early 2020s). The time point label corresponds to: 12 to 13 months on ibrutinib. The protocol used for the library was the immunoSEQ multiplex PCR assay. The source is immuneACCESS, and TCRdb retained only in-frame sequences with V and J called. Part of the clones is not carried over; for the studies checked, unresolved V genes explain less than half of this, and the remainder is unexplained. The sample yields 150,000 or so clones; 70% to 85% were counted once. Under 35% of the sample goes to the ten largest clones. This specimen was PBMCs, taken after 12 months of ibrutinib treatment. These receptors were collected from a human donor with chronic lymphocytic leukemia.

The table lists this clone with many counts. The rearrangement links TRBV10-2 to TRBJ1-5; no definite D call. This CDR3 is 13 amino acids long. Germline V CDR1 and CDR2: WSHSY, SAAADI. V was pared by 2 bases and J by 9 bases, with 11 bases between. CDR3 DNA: TGCGCCAGCAGTGAGACAGTCGTGGGGCCCCAGCATTTT. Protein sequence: CASSETVVGPQHF.

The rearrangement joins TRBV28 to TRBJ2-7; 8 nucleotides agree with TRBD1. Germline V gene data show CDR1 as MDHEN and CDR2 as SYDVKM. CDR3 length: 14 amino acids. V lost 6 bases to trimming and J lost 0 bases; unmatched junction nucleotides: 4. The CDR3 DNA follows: TGTGCCAGCAGAAACACAGGGGGCTCCTACGAGCAGTACTTC. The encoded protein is CASRNTGGSYEQYF.

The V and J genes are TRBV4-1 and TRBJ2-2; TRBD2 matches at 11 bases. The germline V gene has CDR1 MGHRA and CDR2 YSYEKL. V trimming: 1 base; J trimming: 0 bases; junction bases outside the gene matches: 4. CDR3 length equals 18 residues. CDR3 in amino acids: CASSQVLAGGANTGELFF. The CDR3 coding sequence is TGCGCCAGCAGCCAAGTCCTAGCGGGGGGAGCGAACACCGGGGAGCTGTTTTTT.

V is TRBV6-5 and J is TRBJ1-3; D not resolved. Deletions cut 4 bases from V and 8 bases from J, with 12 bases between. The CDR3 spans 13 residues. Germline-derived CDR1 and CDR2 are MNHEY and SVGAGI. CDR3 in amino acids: CASSFDLLDTIYF. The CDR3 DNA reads TGTGCCAGCAGTTTCGATTTGTTGGACACCATATATTTT.

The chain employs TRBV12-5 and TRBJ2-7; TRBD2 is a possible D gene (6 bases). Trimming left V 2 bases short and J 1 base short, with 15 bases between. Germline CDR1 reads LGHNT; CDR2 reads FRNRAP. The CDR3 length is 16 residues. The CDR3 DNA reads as TGTGCTAGTGGTTTGCCACCATTCGGGGGATCCTACGAGCAGTACTTC. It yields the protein CASGLPPFGGSYEQYF.

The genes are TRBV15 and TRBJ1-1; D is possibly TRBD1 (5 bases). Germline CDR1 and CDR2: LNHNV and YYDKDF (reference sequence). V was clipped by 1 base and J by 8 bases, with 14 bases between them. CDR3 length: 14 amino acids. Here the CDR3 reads CATSRGGAGAEAFF. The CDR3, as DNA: TGTGCCACCAGCAGAGGAGGGGCCGGCGCAGAAGCTTTCTTT.

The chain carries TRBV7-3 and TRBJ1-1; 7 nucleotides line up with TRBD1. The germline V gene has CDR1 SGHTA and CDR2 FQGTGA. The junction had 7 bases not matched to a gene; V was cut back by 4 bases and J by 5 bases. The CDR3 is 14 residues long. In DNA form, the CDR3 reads TGTGCCAGCAGCTCACAGGGGAGAGGGACTGAAGCTTTCTTT. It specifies CASSSQGRGTEAFF. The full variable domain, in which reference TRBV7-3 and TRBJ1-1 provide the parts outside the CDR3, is GAGVSQTPSNKVTEKGKYVELRCDPISGHTALYWYRQSLGQGPEFLIYFQGTGAADDSGLPNDRFFAVRPEGSVSTLKIQRTERGDSAVYLCASSSQGRGTEAFFGQGTRLTVV.

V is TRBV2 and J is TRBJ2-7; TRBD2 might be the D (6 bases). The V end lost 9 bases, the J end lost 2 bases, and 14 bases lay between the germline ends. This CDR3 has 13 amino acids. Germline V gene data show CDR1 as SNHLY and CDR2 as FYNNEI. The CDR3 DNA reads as TGTGCCAGAGGGACTCAAAACACCTACGAGCAGTACTTC. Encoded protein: CARGTQNTYEQYF.

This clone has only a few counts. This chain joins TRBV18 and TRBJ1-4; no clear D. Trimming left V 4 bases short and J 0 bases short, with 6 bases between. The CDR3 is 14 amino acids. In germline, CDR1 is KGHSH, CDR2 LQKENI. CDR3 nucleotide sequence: TGTGCCAGCTCACGAGGAGCAACTAATGAAAAACTGTTTTTT. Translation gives CASSRGATNEKLFF.

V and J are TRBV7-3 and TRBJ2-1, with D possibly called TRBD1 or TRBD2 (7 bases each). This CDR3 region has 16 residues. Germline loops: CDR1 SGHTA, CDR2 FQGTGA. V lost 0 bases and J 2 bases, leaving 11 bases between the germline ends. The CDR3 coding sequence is TGTGCCAGCAGCTTAACGGGGGGGACAGCCTACAATGAGCAGTTCTTC. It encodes CASSLTGGTAYNEQFF.

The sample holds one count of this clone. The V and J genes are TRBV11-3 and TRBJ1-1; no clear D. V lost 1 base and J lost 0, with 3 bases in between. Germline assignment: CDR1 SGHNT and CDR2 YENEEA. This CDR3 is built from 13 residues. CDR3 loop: CASSLVVNTEAFF. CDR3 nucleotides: TGTGCCAGCAGCTTAGTGGTGAACACTGAAGCTTTCTTT.

As DNA, the CDR3 is TGTGCCAGCAGTTTCATACAGGGACGTGGCTACACCTTC. Its protein is CASSFIQGRGYTF. The rearrangement uses TRBV27 and TRBJ1-2; the D gene is possibly TRBD1 (6 bases). Germline lookup yields CDR1 MNHEY and CDR2 SMNVEV (reference sequence). The CDR3 covers 13 residues. The ends were cut back, 3 bases at V and 7 bases at J, with 12 bases in the middle.

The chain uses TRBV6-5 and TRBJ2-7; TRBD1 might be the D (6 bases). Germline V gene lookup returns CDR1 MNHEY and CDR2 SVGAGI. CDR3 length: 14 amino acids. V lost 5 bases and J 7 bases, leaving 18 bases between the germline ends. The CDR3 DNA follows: TGTGCCAGCAGTCAGGGGATTACGTCTCGGGAGCAGTACTTC. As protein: CASSQGITSREQYF.

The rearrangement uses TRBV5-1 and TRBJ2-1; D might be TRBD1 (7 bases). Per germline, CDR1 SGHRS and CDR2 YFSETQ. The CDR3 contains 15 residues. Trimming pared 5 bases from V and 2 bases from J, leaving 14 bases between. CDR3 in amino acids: CASRRGTETYNEQFF. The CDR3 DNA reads TGCGCCAGCAGACGCGGGACAGAGACCTACAATGAGCAGTTCTTC. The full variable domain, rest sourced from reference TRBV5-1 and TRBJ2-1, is KAGVTQTPRYLIKTRGQQVTLSCSPISGHRSVSWYQQTPGQGLQFLFEYFSETQRNKGNFPGRFSGRQFSNSRSEMNVSTLELGDSALYLCASRRGTETYNEQFFGPGTRLTVL.

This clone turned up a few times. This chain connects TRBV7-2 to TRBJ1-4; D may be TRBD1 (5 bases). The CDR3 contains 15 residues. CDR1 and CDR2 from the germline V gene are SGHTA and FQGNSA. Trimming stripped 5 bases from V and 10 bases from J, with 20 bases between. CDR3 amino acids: CASSLGGAVRGKLFF. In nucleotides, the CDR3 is TGTGCCAGCAGCCTAGGCGGGGCGGTTAGGGGAAAACTGTTTTTT.

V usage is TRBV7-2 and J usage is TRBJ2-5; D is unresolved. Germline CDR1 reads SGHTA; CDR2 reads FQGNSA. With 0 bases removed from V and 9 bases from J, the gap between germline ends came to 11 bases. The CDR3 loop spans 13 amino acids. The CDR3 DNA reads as TGTGCCAGCAGCTTAGCCTCCGGGCAGGCCCAGTACTTC. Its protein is CASSLASGQAQYF. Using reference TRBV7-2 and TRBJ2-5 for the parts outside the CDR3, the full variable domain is GAGVSQSPSNKVTEKGKDVELRCDPISGHTALYWYRQSLGQGLEFLIYFQGNSAPDKSGLPSDRFSAERTGGSVSTLTIQRTQQEDSAVYLCASSLASGQAQYFGPGTRLLVL.

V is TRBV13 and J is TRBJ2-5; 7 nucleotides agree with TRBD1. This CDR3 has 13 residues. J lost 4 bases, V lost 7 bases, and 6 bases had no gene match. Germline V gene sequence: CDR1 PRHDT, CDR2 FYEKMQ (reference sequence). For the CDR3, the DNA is TGTGCCAGCACCCTGGACAGGAGAGAGACCCAGTACTTC. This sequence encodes CASTLDRRETQYF.

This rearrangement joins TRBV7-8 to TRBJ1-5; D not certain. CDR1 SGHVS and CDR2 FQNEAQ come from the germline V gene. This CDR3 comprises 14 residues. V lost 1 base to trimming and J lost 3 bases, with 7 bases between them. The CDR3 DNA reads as TGTGCCAGCAGCTTAGAACGGAACAATCAGCCCCAGCATTTT. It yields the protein CASSLERNNQPQHF.